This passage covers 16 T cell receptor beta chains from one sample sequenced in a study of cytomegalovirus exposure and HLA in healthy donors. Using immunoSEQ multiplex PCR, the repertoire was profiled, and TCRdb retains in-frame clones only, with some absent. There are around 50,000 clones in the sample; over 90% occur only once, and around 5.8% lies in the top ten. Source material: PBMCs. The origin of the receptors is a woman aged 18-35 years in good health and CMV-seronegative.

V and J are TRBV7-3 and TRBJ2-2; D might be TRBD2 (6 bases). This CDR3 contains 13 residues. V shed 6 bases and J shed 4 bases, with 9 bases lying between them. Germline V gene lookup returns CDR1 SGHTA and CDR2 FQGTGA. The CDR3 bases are TGTGCCAGCAGAACGGGGGTCACCGGGGAGCTGTTTTTT. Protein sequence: CASRTGVTGELFF.

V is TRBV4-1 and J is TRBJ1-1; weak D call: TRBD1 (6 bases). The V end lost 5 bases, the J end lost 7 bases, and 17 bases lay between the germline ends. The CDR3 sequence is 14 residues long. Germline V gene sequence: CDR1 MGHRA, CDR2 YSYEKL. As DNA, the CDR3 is TGCGCCAGCAGCGGGCGAACAGGGAGAGATGAAGCTTTCTTT. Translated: CASSGRTGRDEAFF.

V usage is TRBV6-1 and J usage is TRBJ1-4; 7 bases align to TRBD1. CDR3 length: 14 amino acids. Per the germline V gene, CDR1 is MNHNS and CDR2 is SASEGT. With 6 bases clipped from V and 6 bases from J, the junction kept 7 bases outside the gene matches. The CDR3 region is CASSQGGSDEKLFF. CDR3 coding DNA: TGTGCCAGCAGCCAGGGGGGTTCGGATGAAAAACTGTTTTTT.

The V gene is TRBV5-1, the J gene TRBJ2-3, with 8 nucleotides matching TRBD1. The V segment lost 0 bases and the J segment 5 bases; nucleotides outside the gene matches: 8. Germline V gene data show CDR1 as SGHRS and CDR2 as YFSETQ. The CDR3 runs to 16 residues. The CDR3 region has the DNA TGCGCCAGCAGCTTGGCAGGCAGGGGGCTTGGAGATACGCAGTATTTT. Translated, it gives CASSLAGRGLGDTQYF.

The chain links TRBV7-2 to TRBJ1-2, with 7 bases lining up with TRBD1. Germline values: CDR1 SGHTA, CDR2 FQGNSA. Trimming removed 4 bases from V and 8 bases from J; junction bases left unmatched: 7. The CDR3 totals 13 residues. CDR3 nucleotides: TGTGCCAGCAGCTCAATCCCGGGACAGGGCTACACCTTC. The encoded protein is CASSSIPGQGYTF.

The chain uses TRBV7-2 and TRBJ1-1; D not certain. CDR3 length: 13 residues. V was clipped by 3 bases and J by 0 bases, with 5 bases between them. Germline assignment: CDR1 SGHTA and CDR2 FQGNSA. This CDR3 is CASSFWLNTEAFF. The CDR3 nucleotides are TGTGCCAGCAGCTTTTGGCTGAACACTGAAGCTTTCTTT.

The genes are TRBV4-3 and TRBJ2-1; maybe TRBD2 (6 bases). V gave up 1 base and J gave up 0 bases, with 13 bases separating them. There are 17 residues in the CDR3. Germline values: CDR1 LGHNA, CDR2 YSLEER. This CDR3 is CASSQAWGTGSYNEQFF. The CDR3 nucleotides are TGCGCCAGCAGCCAAGCCTGGGGGACTGGCTCCTACAATGAGCAGTTCTTC.

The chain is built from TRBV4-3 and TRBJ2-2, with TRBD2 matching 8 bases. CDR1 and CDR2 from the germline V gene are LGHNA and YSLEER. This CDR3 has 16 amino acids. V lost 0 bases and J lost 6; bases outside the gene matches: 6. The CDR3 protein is CASSQDWTSPSGELFF. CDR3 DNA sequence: TGCGCCAGCAGCCAAGACTGGACTAGCCCTTCCGGGGAGCTGTTTTTT.

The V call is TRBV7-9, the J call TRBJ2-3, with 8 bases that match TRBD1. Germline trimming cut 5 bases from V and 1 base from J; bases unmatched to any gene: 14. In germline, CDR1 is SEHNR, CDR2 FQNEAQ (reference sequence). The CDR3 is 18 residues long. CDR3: CASSTSLTGAPGTDTQYF. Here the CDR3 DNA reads TGTGCCAGCAGCACCAGCTTGACAGGGGCCCCCGGCACAGATACGCAGTATTTT.

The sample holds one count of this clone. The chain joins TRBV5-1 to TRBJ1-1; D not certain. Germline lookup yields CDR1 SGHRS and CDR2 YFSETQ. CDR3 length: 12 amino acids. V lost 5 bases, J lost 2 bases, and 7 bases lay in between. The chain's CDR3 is CASRRANTEAFF. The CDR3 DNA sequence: TGCGCCAGCAGAAGAGCCAACACTGAAGCTTTCTTT.

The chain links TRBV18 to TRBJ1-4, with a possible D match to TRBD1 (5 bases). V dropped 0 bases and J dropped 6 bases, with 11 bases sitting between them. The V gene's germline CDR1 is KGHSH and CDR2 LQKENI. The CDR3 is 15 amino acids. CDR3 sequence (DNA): TGTGCCAGCTCACCACCGACAGCCAGCCATGAAAAACTGTTTTTT. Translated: CASSPPTASHEKLFF.

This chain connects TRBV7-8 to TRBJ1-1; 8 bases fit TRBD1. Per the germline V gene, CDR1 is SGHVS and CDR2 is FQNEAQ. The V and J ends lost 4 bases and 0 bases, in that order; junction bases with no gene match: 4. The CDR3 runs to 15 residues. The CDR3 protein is CASSSRTGLNTEAFF. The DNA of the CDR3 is TGTGCCAGCAGCTCCCGGACAGGGCTGAACACTGAAGCTTTCTTT.

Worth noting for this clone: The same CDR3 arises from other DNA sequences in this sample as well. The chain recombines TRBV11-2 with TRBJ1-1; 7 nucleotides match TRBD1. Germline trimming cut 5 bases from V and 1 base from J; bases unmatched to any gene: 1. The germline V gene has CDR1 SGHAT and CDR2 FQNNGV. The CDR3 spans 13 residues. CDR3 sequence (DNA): TGTGCCAGCAGCCGGACAGGGAACACTGAAGCTTTCTTT. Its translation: CASSRTGNTEAFF.

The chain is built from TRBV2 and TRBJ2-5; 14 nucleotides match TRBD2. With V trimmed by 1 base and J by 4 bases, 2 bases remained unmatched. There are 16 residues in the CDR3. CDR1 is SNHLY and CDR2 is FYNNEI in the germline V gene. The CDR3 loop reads CASSEGLAGGGETQYF. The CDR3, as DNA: TGTGCCAGCAGTGAAGGACTAGCGGGAGGGGGAGAGACCCAGTACTTC.

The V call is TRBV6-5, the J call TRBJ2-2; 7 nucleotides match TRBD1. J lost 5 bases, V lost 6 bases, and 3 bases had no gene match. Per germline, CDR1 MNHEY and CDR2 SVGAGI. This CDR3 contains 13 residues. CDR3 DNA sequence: TGTGCCAGCAGCCGCAGGGGGACCGGGGAGCTGTTTTTT. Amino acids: CASSRRGTGELFF.

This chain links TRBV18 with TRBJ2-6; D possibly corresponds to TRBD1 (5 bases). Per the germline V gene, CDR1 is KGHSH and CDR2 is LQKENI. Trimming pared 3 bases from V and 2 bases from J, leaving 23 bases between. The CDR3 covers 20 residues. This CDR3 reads CASSPPTGQGGEPGANVLTF. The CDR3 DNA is TGTGCCAGCTCACCGCCCACGGGTCAGGGTGGAGAACCTGGGGCCAACGTCCTGACTTTC.